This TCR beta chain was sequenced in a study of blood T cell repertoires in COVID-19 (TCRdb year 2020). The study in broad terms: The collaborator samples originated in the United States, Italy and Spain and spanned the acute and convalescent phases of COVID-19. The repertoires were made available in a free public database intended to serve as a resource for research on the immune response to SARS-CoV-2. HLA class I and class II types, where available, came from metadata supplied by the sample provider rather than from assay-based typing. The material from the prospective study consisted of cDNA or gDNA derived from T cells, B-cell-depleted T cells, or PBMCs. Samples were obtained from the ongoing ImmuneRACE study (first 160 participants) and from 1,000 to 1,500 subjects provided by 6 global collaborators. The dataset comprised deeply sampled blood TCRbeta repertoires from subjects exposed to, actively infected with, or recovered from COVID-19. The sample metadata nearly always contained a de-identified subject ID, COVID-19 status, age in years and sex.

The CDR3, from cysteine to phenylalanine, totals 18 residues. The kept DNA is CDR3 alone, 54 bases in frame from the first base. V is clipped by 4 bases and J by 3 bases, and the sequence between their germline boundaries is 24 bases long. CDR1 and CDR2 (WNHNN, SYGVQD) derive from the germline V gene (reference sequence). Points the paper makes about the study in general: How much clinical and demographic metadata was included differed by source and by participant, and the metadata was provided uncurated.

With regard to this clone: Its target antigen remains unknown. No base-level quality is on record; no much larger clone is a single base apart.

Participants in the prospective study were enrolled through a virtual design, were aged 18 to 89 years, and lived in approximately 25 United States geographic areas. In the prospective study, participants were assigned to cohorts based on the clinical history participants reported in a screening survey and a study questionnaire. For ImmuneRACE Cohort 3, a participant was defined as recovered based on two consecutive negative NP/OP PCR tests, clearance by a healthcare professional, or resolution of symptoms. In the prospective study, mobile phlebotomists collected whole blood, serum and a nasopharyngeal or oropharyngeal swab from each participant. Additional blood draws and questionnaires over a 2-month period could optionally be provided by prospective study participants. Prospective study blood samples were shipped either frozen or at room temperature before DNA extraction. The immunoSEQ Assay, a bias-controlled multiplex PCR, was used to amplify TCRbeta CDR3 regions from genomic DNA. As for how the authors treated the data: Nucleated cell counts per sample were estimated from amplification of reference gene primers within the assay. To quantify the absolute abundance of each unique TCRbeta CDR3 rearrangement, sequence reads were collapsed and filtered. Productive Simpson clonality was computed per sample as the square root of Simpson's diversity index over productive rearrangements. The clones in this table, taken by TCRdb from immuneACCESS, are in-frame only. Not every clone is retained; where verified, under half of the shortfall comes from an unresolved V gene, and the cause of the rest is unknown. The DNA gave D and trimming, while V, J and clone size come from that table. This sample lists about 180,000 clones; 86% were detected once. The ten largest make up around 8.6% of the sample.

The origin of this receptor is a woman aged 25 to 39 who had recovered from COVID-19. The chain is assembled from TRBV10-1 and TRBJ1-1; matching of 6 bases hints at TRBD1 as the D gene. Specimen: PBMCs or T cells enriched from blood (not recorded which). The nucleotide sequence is TGCGCCAGCAGTGGGGGACACCAATCAGGGGTCGTGTACACTGAAGCTTTCTTT. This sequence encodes CASSGGHQSGVVYTEAFF.